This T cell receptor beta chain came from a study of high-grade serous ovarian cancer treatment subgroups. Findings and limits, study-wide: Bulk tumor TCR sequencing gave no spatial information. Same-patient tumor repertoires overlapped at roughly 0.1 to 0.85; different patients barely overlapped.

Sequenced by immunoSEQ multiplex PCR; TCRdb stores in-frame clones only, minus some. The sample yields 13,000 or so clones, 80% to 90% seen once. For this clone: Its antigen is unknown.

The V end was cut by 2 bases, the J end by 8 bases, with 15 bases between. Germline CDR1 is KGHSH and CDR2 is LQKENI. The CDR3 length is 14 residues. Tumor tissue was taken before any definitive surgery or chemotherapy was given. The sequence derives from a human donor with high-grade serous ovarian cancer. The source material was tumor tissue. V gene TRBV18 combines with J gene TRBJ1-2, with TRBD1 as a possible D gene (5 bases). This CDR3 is CASSPEGREYGYTF. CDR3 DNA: TGTGCCAGCTCACCAGAGGGCAGGGAATACGGCTACACCTTC.